These T cell receptor beta chains were read from a single sample in a study of cytomegalovirus exposure and HLA in healthy donors. Data came from immunoSEQ multiplex PCR; TCRdb stores just in-frame clones and leaves some out. The table shows hundreds of thousands of clones, with just under 90% occurring only once. The sample consisted of PBMCs. These receptors originate from a man between 18 and 35 years old in good health and CMV-seronegative. Both conserved end residues are part of each CDR3. D genes are given only for firm matches. Rows may omit the clone size; those that give it use once, few, many or a size class.

d_gene: -; v_gene: TRBV9; abundance: -; j_gene: TRBJ2-3; CDR3nt: TGTGCCAGCAGCGACGCGGGGACGTTTGACACAGATACGCAGTATTTT; CDR3aa: CASSDAGTFDTDTQYF
d_gene: -; v_gene: TRBV28; abundance: few; j_gene: TRBJ1-3; CDR3nt: TGTGCCAGCAGTCCTCAGAGGACTGGAAACACCATATATTTT; CDR3aa: CASSPQRTGNTIYF
d_gene: -; v_gene: TRBV4-1; abundance: -; j_gene: TRBJ2-7; CDR3nt: TGCGCCAGCAGCCAAGTGCTCGACGGGGTCGGGGAGCAGTACTTC; CDR3aa: CASSQVLDGVGEQYF
d_gene: TRBD2; v_gene: TRBV4-3; abundance: -; j_gene: TRBJ2-1; CDR3nt: TGCGCCAGCAGCCAAGACCGGGGGGGTCACAATGAGCAGTTCTTC; CDR3aa: CASSQDRGGHNEQFF
d_gene: TRBD1; v_gene: TRBV28; abundance: once; j_gene: TRBJ2-7; CDR3nt: TGTGCCAGCACCTCCGGGACAGGGACCTACGAGCAGTACTTC; CDR3aa: CASTSGTGTYEQYF
d_gene: -; v_gene: TRBV4-3; abundance: -; j_gene: TRBJ2-1; CDR3nt: TGCGCCAGCAGCCAAGTAATACCCCAGGGCGGTGAGCAGTTCTTC; CDR3aa: CASSQVIPQGGEQFF
d_gene: TRBD1; v_gene: TRBV27; abundance: -; j_gene: TRBJ2-1; CDR3nt: TGTGCCAGCAGTTTACGAGACAGGGGAGATGAGCAGTTCTTC; CDR3aa: CASSLRDRGDEQFF
d_gene: -; v_gene: TRBV28; abundance: -; j_gene: TRBJ2-7; CDR3nt: TGTGCCAGCAGTTCGGCCAGGGACGAGCAGTACTTC; CDR3aa: CASSSARDEQYF
d_gene: -; v_gene: TRBV2; abundance: -; j_gene: TRBJ2-7; CDR3nt: TGTGCCAGCAGGAAAGGGAGAGACTACGAGCAGTACTTC; CDR3aa: CASRKGRDYEQYF
d_gene: TRBD1; v_gene: TRBV25-1; abundance: -; j_gene: TRBJ1-6; CDR3nt: TGTGCCAGCAGTGAGTGGACAGGGGGCTATAATTCACCCCTCCACTTT; CDR3aa: CASSEWTGGYNSPLHF
d_gene: -; v_gene: TRBV6-6; abundance: -; j_gene: TRBJ2-1; CDR3nt: TGTGCCAGCAAGTCCGGGACATACTACAATGAGCAGTTCTTC; CDR3aa: CASKSGTYYNEQFF
d_gene: -; v_gene: TRBV27; abundance: once; j_gene: TRBJ2-7; CDR3nt: TGTGCCAGCAGTTTGGAGGGCCACTACGAGCAGTACTTC; CDR3aa: CASSLEGHYEQYF